A single sample is the source of the 6 T cell receptor beta chains below, sequenced in a study of tumor-infiltrating lymphocytes in primary liver carcinoma. Starting material of approximately 500 ng total RNA yielded TCR beta cDNA via a constant-region primer. Researchers made the TCR beta libraries by running three nested multiplex PCR rounds with slightly modified ARM-PCR. In the first two PCR rounds, TRBV1-TRBV30 forward primers were paired with a C-beta reverse primer, and each round lasted approximately 9 cycles. From the multiplex PCR reads, TCRdb called clonotypes with MiXCR, one entry per CDR3 protein. The sample has approximately 74,000 distinct CDR3 sequences, 65% to 75% seen once. The 20-30 mg bulk tissue piece was not sorted before simultaneous RNA and DNA extraction. The sample taken for sequencing was liver tumor tissue from sampling region 4. Specified subset: tumor region T4, right-lateral pole. All receptors come from a woman aged 55-70 years with primary liver carcinoma and hepatitis B virus infection.

The table lists this clonotype with many counts. CDR3 DNA: TGTGCCAGCAAATTCGGCCCTAATGAAAAACTGTTTTTT. This encodes CASKFGPNEKLFF. The chain carries TRBV7-9 and TRBJ1-4; D unclear. CDR1 and CDR2 (germline): SEHNR, FQNEAQ (reference sequence). The CDR3 contains 13 residues. The V gene lost 7 bases and the J gene lost 3 bases, with 9 bases spanning the gap.

As for this clonotype: A much larger clone is a single base away; this may be a read error. The rearrangement joins TRBV14 to TRBJ2-1, with 8 nucleotides matching TRBD2. The CDR3 is 16 residues long. Trimming at V came to 10 bases and at J to 5 bases, leaving 16 bases not matched to a gene. Germline V lookup: CDR1 SGHDN, CDR2 FVKESK. CDR3 sequence: CANSAVAGWVNNEQFF. Written as DNA, the CDR3 is TGTGCCAACAGTGCCGTAGCGGGATGGGTAAACAATGAGCAGTTCTTC. The full variable domain, rest sourced from reference TRBV14 and TRBJ2-1, is EAGVTQFPSHSVIEKGQTVTLRCDPISGHDNLYWYRRVMGKEIKFLLHFVKESKQDESGMPNNRFLAERTGGTYSTLKVQPAELEDSGVYFCANSAVAGWVNNEQFFGPGTRLTVL.

A remark on this clonotype: A much bigger clone sits one base away, suggesting this may be a read error. Since the CDR3 does not end with the conserved phenylalanine or tryptophan, this likely comes from a read error. This chain links TRBV7-9 with TRBJ2-2, with D possibly matching TRBD1 (6 bases). Trimming pared 5 bases from V and 7 bases from J, leaving 11 bases between. CDR3 length equals 13 residues. The germline CDR1 and CDR2 sequences are SEHNR and FQNEAQ (reference sequence). The CDR3 spells CASSLQQGGELFS. The CDR3 bases are TGTGCCAGCAGCCTCCAACAGGGCGGGGAGCTGTTTTCT.

Points on this clonotype: An end of the junction does not agree with germline; a read error may underlie this. The rearrangement joins TRBV6-1 to TRBJ2-7, with D unclear. The V gene's germline CDR1 is MNHNS and CDR2 SASEGT. This CDR3 region has 15 residues. CDR3 sequence reads: CASIYGPRSSYEQYF. The CDR3 DNA sequence: TGTGCCAGCATCTACGGACCTAGGAGCTCCTATGAGCAGTACTTC.

Turning to this clonotype: An end of the junction does not agree with germline; a read error may underlie this. The chain is built from TRBV5-1 and TRBJ2-5, with D hard to call. The CDR3 is 11 residues long. Per the germline V gene, CDR1 is SGHRS and CDR2 is YFSETQ. CDR3 bases: TGCGCCAGCAACTTGTTGGAGACCCGGTACTTC. This codes for CASNLLETRYF.

With respect to this clonotype: This CDR3 fails to terminate in the conserved phenylalanine or tryptophan, so it likely reflects a read error. The limits of the CDR3 on the DNA are not certain, so only TCRdb's listed CDR3 is given. The chain combines TRBV10-2 with TRBJ2-7; TRBD2 is the table's D call and was not checked against the DNA. The CDR3 spans 19 residues, counting both ends. CDR1 is WSHSY, CDR2 SAAADI, per germline. CDR3 in amino acids: CGSTPWGSGRNGATYEQYL.